This paragraph reports one T cell receptor (beta chain). Authors' processing steps: Amplified reference gene primers provided the basis for estimating nucleated cell counts. TCRdb keeps only in-frame clones here, not all; method: immunoSEQ multiplex PCR. V and J calls and clone size follow that table, whereas D and trimming were derived from the DNA. Of roughly 70,000 clones detected, 82% appear once; the ten largest clones hold under 4.5%. This entry comes from a study of blood T cell repertoires in COVID-19. Study-wide context: The samples span acute and convalescent COVID-19 from the United States, Italy and Spain. Sample material is recorded as cDNA or gDNA derived from T cells, B-cell-depleted T cells, or PBMCs.

CDR1 SGHTA and CDR2 FQGNSA come from the germline V gene. The CDR3 has 13 amino acids. V shed 5 bases and J 2 bases; nucleotides not matched to a gene: 2. The V gene is TRBV7-2, the J gene TRBJ1-1, with 7 bases that match TRBD1. The sequencing input was peripheral blood. The receptor's source is an older woman with acute or convalescent COVID-19. For the CDR3, the DNA is TGTGCCAGCAGCGGACAGGCCAACACTGAAGCTTTCTTT. It codes for CASSGQANTEAFF.